What follows are 3 T cell receptor beta chains derived from one specimen sequenced in a study of blood T cell repertoires in COVID-19. The method was immunoSEQ multiplex PCR; TCRdb's version includes in-frame clones alone and lacks a portion of them. The repertoire consists of about 270,000 clones, with 85% to 90% occurring once and the leading ten covering approximately 4%. The sequencing sample was made of PBMCs or T cells enriched from blood (not recorded which). These TCRs come from a woman aged 25 to 39 with acute COVID-19.

The rearrangement uses TRBV11-2 and TRBJ1-2; TRBD1 aligns across 7 bases. The germline gives CDR1 SGHAT, CDR2 FQNNGV. This CDR3 is built from 16 residues. V shed 5 bases, J shed 0 bases, and the junction held 9 bases outside the gene matches. CDR3 sequence (DNA): TGTGCCAGCAGCCAGGGACTAGGGACAGCTAACTATGGCTACACCTTC. Translation gives CASSQGLGTANYGYTF. Full variable domain (missing parts from reference TRBV11-2 and TRBJ1-2): EAGVAQSPRYKIIEKRQSVAFWCNPISGHATLYWYQQILGQGPKLLIQFQNNGVVDDSQLPKDRFSAERLKGVDSTLKIQPAKLEDSAVYLCASSQGLGTANYGYTFGSGTRLTVV.

This rearrangement joins TRBV5-6 to TRBJ1-6; 12 nucleotides line up with TRBD1. Germline CDR1 is SGHDT and CDR2 is YYEEEE. V was clipped by 1 base and J by 12 bases; unmatched bases: 5. The CDR3 sequence is 15 residues long. In nucleotides, the CDR3 is TGTGCCAGCAGCTTGTCTGGGACAGGGGGCTTACCCCTCCACTTT. Its translation: CASSLSGTGGLPLHF.

This chain connects TRBV24-1 to TRBJ2-1, with 7 bases lining up with TRBD2. J lost 1 base, V lost 4 bases, and 6 bases had no gene match. CDR1 is KGHDR and CDR2 is SFDVKD in the germline V gene. This CDR3 region has 16 residues. CDR3: CATSDASGPSYNEQFF. CDR3 sequence (DNA): TGTGCCACCAGTGACGCTAGCGGACCATCCTACAATGAGCAGTTCTTC.